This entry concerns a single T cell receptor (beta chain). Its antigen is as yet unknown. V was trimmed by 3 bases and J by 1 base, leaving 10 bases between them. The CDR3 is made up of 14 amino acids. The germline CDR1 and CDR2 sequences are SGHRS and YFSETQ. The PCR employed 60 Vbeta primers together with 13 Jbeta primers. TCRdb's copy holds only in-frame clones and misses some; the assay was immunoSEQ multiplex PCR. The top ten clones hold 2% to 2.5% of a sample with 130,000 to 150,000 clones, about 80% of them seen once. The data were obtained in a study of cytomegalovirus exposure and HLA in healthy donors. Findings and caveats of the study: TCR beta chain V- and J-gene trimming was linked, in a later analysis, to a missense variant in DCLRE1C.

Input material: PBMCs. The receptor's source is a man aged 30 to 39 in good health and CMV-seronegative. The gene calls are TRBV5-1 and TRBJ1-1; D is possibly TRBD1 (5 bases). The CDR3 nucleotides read TGCGCCAGCAGCTCACCCGGACAGAACACTGAAGCTTTCTTT. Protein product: CASSSPGQNTEAFF.